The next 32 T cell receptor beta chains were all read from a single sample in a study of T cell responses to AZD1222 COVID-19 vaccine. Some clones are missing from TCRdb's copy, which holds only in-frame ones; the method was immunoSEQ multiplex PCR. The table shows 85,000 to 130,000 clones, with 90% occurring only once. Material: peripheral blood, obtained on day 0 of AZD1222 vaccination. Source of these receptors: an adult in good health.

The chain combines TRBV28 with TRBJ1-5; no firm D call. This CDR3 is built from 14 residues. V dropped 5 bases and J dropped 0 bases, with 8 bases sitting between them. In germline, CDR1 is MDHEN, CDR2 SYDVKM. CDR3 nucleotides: TGTGCCAGCAGTGGGCGGTATAGCAATCAGCCCCAGCATTTT. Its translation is CASSGRYSNQPQHF.

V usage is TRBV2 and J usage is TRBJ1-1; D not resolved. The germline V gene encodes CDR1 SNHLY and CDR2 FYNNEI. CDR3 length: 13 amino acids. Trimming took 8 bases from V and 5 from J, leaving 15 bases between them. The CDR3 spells CASWEGGGTEAFF. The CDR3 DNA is TGTGCCAGCTGGGAAGGAGGTGGGACTGAAGCTTTCTTT.

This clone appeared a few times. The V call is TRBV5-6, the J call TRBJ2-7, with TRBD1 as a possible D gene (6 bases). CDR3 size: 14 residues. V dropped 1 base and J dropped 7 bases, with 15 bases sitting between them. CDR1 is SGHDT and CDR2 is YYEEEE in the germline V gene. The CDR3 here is CASSLSYRAGEQYF. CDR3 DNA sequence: TGTGCCAGCAGCTTGTCATACAGGGCCGGAGAGCAGTACTTC. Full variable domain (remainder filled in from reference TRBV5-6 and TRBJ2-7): DAGVTQSPTHLIKTRGQQVTLRCSPKSGHDTVSWYQQALGQGPQFIFQYYEEEERQRGNFPDRFSGHQFPNYSSELNVNALLLGDSALYLCASSLSYRAGEQYFGPGTRLTVT.

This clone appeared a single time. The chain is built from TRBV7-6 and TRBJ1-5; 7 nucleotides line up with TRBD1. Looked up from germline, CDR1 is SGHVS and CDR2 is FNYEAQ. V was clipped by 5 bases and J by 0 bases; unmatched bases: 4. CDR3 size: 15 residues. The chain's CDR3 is CASSPGTASNQPQHF. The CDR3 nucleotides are TGTGCCAGCAGCCCGGGGACAGCTAGCAATCAGCCCCAGCATTTT.

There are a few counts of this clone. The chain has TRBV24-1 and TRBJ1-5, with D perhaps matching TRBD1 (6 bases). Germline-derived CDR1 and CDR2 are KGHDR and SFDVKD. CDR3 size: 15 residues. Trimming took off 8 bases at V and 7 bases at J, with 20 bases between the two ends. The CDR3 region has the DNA TGTGCCACCACCGAGGGGGTGCGACCGAGACAGCCCCAGCATTTT. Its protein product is CATTEGVRPRQPQHF.

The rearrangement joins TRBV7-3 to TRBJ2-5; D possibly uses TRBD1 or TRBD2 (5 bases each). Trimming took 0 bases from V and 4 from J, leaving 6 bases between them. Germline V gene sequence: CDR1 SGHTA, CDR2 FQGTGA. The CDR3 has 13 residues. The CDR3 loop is CASSLTGTETQYF. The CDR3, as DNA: TGTGCCAGCAGCTTAACAGGGACAGAGACCCAGTACTTC.

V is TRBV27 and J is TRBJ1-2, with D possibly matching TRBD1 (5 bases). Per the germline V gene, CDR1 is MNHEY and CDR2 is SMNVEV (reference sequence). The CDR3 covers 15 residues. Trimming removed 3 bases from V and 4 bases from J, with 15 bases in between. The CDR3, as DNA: TGTGCCAGCAGTTTTTCCGGGACTTCCTTCTATGGCTACACCTTC. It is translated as CASSFSGTSFYGYTF.

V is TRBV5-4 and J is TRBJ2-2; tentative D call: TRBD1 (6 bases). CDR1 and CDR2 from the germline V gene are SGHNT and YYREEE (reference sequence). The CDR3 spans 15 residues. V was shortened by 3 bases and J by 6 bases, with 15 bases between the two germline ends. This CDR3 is CASSSNRESAGELFF. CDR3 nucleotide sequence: TGTGCCAGCAGCTCGAACAGGGAGTCGGCCGGGGAGCTGTTTTTT.

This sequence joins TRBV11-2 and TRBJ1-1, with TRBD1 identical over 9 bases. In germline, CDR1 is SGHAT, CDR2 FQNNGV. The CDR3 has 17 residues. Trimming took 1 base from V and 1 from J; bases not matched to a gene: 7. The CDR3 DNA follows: TGTGCCAGCAGCTTAGGATGGGACAGGGAAAAGAACACTGAAGCTTTCTTT. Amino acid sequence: CASSLGWDREKNTEAFF.

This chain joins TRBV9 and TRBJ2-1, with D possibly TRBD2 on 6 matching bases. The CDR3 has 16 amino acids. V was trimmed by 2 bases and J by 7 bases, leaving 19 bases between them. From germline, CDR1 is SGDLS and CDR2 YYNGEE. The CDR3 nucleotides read TGTGCCAGCAGCGTTAGTGGAGGGCGGGTTTCTAATGAGCAGTTCTTC. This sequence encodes CASSVSGGRVSNEQFF.

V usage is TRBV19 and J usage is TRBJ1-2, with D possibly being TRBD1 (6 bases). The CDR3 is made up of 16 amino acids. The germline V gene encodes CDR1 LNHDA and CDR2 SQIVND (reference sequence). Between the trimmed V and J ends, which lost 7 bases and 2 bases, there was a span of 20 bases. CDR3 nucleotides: TGTGCCAGTATGATTGGGGGGGGCTTTTCAAACTATGGCTACACCTTC. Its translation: CASMIGGGFSNYGYTF.

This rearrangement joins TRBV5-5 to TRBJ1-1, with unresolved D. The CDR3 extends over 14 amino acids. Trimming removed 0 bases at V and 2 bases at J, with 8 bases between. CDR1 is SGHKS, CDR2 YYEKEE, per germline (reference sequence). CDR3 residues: CASSLDQVNTEAFF. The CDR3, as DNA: TGTGCCAGCAGCTTGGATCAGGTAAACACTGAAGCTTTCTTT.

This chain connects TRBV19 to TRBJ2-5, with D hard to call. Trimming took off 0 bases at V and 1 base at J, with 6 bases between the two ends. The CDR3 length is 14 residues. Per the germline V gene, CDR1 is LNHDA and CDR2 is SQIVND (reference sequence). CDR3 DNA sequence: TGTGCCAGTAGTATAGACCTAGTCCAAGAGACCCAGTACTTC. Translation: CASSIDLVQETQYF.

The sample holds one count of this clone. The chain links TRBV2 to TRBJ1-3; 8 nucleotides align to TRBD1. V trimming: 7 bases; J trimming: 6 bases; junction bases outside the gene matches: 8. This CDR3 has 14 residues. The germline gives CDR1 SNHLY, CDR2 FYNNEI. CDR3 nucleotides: TGTGCCAGCAACGGACAGGGAATTTCAAACACCATATATTTT. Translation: CASNGQGISNTIYF.

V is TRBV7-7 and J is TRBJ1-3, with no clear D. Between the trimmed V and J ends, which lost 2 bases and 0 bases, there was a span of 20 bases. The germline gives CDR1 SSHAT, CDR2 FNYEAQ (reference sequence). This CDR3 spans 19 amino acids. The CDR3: CASSLKSVLAQSSGNTIYF. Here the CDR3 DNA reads TGTGCCAGCAGCTTAAAGTCCGTCCTGGCACAGTCCTCTGGAAACACCATATATTTT.

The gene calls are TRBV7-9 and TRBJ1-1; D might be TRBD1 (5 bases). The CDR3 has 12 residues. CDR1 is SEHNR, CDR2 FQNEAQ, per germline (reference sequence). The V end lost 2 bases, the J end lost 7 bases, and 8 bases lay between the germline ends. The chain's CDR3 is CASSLSGNEAFF. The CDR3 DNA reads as TGTGCCAGCAGCTTATCAGGGAATGAAGCTTTCTTT.

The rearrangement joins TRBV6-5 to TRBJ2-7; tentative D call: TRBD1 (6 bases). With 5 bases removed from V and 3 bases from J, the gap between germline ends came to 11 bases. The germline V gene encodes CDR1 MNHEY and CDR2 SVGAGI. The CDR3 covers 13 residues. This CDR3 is CASSLRDNYEQYF. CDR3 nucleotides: TGTGCCAGCAGTCTACGGGACAACTACGAGCAGTACTTC.

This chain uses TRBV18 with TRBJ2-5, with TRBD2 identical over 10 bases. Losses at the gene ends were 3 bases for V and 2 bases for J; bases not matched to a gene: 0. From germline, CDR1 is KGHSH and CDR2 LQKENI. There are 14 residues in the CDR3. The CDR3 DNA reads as TGTGCCAGCTCACCGACTAGCGGGCAAGAGACCCAGTACTTC. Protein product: CASSPTSGQETQYF.

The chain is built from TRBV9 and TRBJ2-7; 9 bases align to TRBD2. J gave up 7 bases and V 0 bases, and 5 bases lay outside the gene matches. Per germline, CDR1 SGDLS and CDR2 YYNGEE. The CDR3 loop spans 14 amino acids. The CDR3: CASSVDLREGEQYF. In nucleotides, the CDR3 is TGTGCCAGCAGCGTAGACTTGCGGGAGGGGGAGCAGTACTTC.

CDR3 loop: CASSETQPNTGELFF. The CDR3 DNA follows: TGTGCCAGCAGTGAAACTCAACCGAACACCGGGGAGCTGTTTTTT. This chain joins TRBV2 and TRBJ2-2; D remains unclear. CDR1 SNHLY and CDR2 FYNNEI come from the germline V gene. The CDR3 extends over 15 amino acids. The V end was cut by 2 bases, the J end by 0 bases, with 7 bases between.

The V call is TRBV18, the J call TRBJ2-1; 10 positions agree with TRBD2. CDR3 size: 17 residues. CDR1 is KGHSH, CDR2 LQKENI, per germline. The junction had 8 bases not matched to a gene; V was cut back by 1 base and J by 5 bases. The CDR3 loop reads CASSPRAGGAGDNEQFF. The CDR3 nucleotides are TGTGCCAGCTCACCACGAGCGGGAGGGGCCGGGGACAATGAGCAGTTCTTC.

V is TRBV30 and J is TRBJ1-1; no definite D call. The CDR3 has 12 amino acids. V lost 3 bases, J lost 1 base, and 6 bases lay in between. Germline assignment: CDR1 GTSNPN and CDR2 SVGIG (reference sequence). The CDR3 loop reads CAWRAANTEAFF. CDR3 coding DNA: TGTGCCTGGAGGGCGGCGAACACTGAAGCTTTCTTT.

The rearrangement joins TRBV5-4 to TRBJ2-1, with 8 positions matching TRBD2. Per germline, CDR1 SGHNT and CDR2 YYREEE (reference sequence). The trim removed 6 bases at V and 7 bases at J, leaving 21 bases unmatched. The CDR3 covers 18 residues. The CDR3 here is CASTPGGTRTRLVNEQFF. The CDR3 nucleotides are TGTGCCAGCACCCCGGGGGGGACGCGGACTAGGCTGGTGAATGAGCAGTTCTTC.

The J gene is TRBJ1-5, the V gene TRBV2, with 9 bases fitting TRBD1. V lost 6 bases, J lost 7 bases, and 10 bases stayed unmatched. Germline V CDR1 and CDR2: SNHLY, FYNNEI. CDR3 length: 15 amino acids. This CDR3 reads CASREQGARGQPQHF. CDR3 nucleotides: TGTGCCAGCAGGGAACAGGGGGCGCGGGGACAGCCCCAGCATTTT.

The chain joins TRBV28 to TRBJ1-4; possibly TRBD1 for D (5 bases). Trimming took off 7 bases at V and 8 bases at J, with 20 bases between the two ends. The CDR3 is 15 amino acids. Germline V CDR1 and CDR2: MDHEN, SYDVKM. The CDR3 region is CASTRVRQGREKLFF. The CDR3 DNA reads TGTGCCAGCACGCGAGTGAGGCAGGGTAGAGAAAAACTGTTTTTT.

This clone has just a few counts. CDR3 nucleotides: TGTGCCAGCAGTGAGCAGGGGGCGACTGAAGCTTTCTTT. Encoded protein: CASSEQGATEAFF. V and J are TRBV6-1 and TRBJ1-1, with 8 bases aligning to TRBD1. Unmatched junction bases numbered 2, after V lost 3 bases and J lost 5 bases. CDR1 and CDR2 from the germline V gene are MNHNS and SASEGT. The CDR3 covers 13 residues.

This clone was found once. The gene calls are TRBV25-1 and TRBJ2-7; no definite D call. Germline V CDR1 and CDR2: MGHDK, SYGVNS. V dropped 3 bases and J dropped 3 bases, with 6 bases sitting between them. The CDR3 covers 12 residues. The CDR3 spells CASSDRIYEQYF. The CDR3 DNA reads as TGTGCCAGCAGTGATCGGATCTACGAGCAGTACTTC.

CDR3 loop: CASSITGTGNTIYF. The CDR3 DNA sequence: TGTGCCAGCAGTATTACAGGGACTGGAAACACCATATATTTT. This rearrangement joins TRBV4-2 to TRBJ1-3; a weak D match, TRBD1 (6 bases). The CDR3 is made up of 14 amino acids. Germline CDR1 reads LGHNA; CDR2 reads YNFKEQ. Trimming left V 6 bases short and J 2 bases short, with 11 bases between.

The CDR3 DNA follows: TGTGCCAGCAGTTTAAAGGCGGCTGGGGGTTATGGCTACACCTTC. This translates into CASSLKAAGGYGYTF. The V gene is TRBV27, the J gene TRBJ1-2; a possible D gene is TRBD1 (5 bases). This CDR3 comprises 15 residues. Germline CDR1 is MNHEY and CDR2 is SMNVEV (reference sequence). The ends were cut back, 2 bases at V and 5 bases at J, with 15 bases in the middle.

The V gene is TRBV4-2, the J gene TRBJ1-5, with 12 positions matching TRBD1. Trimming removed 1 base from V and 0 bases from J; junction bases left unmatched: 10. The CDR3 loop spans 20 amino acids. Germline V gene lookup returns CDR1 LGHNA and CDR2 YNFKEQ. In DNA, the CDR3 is TGTGCCAGCAGCCAAGGAACCGGGACAGGGGGCCTTCTTAGCAATCAGCCCCAGCATTTT. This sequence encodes CASSQGTGTGGLLSNQPQHF.

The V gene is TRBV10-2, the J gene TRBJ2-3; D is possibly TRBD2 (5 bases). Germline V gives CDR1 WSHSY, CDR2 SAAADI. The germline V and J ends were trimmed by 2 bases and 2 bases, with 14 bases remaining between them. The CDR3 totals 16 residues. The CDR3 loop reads CASSETKGSVTDTQYF. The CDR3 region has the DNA TGCGCCAGCAGTGAGACTAAAGGGAGTGTCACAGATACGCAGTATTTT.

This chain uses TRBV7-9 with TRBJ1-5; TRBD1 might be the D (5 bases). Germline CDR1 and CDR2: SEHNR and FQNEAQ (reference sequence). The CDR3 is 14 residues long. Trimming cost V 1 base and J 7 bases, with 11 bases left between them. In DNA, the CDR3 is TGTGCCAGCAGCTTAGTGGGCGGGGGGCAGCCCCAGCATTTT. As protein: CASSLVGGGQPQHF.